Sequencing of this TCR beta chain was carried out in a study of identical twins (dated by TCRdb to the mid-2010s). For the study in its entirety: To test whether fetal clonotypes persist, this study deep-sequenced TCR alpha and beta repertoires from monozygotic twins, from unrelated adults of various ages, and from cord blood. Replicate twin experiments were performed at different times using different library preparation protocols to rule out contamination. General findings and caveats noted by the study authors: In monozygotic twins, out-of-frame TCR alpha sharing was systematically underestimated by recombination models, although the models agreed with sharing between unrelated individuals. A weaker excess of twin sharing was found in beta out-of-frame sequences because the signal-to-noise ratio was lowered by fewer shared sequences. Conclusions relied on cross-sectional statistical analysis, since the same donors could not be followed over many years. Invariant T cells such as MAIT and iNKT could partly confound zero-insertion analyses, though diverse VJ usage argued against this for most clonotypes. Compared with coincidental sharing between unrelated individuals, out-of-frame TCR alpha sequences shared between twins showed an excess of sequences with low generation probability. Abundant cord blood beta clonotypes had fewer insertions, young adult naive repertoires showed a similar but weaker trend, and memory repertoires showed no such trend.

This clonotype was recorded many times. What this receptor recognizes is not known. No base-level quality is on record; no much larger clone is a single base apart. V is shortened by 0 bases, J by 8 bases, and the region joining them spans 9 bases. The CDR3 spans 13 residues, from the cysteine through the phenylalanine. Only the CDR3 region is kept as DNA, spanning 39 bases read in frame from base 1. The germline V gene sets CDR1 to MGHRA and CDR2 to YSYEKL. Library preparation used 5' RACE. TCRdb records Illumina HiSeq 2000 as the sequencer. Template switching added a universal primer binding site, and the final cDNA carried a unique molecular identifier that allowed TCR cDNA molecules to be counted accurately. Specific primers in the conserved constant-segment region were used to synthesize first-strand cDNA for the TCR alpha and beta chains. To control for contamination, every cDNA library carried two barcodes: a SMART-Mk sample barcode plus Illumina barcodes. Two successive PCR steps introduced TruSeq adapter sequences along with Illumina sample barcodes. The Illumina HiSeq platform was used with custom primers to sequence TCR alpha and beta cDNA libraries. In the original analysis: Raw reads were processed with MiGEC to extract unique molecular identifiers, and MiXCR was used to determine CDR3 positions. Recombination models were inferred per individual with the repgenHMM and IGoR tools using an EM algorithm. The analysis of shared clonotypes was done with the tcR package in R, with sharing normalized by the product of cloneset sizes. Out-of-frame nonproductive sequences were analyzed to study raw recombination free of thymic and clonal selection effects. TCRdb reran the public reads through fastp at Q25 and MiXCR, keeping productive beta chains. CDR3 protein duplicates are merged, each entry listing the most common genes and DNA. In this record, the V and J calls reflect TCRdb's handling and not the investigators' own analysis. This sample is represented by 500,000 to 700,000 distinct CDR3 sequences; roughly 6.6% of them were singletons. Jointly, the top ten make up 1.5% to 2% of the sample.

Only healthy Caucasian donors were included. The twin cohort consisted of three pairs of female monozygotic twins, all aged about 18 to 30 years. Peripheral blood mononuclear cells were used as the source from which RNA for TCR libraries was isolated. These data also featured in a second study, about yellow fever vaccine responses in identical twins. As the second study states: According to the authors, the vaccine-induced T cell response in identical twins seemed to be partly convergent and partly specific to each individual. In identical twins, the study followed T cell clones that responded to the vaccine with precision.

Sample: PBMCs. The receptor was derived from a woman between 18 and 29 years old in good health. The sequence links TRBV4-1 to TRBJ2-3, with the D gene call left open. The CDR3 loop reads CASSQDWGRTQYF. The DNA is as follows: TGCGCCAGCAGCCAAGATTGGGGTCGTACGCAGTATTTT.